This TCR beta chain was sequenced in a study of T cells expressing NK-cell markers. The study, taken as a whole, reports: Where several donors were concerned, these clonotypes also led the CD3+CD56-NKG2C+ fraction. The HCMV specificity of the expanded NKG2C+ T cell clones stayed unresolved.

The CDR3 is made up of 14 amino acids. To note about this clonotype: Its antigen is unknown.

After re-calling the 5' RACE reads, TCRdb lists one entry per CDR3 protein, DNA absent. The sample shows approximately 380,000 distinct CDR3 sequences, and under 6.5% sits with its ten largest clones. The TCR originated in a man between 18 and 69 years old in good health. The sample comprised blood T cells: a sorted CD56 or NKG2C T cell subset, CD4+ or CD8+ T cells, or bulk PBMC T cells (not recorded which). V gene TRBV12-3 or TRBV12-4 combines with J gene TRBJ2-3; TCRdb returns TRBD1, unconfirmable since there is no DNA. CDR3 protein: CASSFTGRTDTQYF.